This TCR beta chain was profiled in a study of blood T cell repertoires in COVID-19. The wider study: Samples representing acute and convalescent COVID-19 were sourced from the United States, Italy and Spain.

The ends lost 5 bases at V and 9 bases at J; junction bases unmatched: 3. This CDR3 contains 12 residues. The germline V gene encodes CDR1 SGHRS and CDR2 YFSETQ. The repertoire was sequenced with immunoSEQ multiplex PCR; TCRdb's copy has only in-frame clones and lacks some. The sample has 250,000 to 300,000 clones, around 80% seen once. The chain combines TRBV5-1 with TRBJ2-2; 8 nucleotides align to TRBD2. Material for sequencing was peripheral blood. The sequence derives from a man older than 75 with acute or convalescent COVID-19. CDR3 nucleotide sequence: TGCGCCAGCAGGGATAGCGGGAGGGAGCTGTTTTTT. Encoded protein: CASRDSGRELFF. The variable domain in full, with the rest retrieved from reference TRBV5-1 and TRBJ2-2, is KAGVTQTPRYLIKTRGQQVTLSCSPISGHRSVSWYQQTPGQGLQFLFEYFSETQRNKGNFPGRFSGRQFSNSRSEMNVSTLELGDSALYLCASRDSGRELFFGEGSRLTVL.